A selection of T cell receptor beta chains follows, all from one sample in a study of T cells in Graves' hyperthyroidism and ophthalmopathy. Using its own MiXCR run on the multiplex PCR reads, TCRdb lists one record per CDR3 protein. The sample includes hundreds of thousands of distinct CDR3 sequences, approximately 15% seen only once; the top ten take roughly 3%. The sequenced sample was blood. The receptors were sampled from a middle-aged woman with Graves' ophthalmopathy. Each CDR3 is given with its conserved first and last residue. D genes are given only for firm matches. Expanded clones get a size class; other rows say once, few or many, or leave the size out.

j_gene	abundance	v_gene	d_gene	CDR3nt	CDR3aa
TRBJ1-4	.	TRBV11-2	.	TGTGCCAGCAGCTCGATACAGGGCTGGGGAGAAAAACTGTTTTTT	CASSSIQGWGEKLFF
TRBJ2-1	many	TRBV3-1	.	TGTGCCAGCAGCCAAGGGTGGCGGGGATCGTTCTTC	CASSQGWRGSFF
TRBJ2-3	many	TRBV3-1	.	TGTGCCAGCAGCCAAACCAACACAGATACGCAGTATTTT	CASSQTNTDTQYF
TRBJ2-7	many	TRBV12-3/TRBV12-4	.	TGTGCCAGCAGTTTAACTGCCTCCTACGAGCAGTACTTC	CASSLTASYEQYF
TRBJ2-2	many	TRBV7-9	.	TGTGCCAGCAGCCAAGCCCCGAACACCGGGGAGCTGTTTTTT	CASSQAPNTGELFF
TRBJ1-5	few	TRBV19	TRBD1	TGTGCCAGTACCCCCGACAGGGGGGATCAGCCCCAGCATTTT	CASTPDRGDQPQHF
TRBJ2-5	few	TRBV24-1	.	TGTGCCACCAGTGATAGGAGCCCTGGGGAGACCCAGTACTTC	CATSDRSPGETQYF
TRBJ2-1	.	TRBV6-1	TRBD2	TGTGCCAGCAGTTCGACTAGCGGGAAAGGTAATGAGCAGTTCTTC	CASSSTSGKGNEQFF
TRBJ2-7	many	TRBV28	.	TGTGCCAGCAGTTTAAGGTTCGGCGAGCAGTACTTC	CASSLRFGEQYF
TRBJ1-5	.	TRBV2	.	TGCGCCAGCAGCCAACAGAGGAATAGCAATCAGCCCCAGCATTTT	CASSQQRNSNQPQHF
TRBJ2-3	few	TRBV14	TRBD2	TGTGCCAGCAGCCAAGATCCAGCGGGAGCGGGCACAGATACGCAGTATTTT	CASSQDPAGAGTDTQYF
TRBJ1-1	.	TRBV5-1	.	TGCGCCAGCAGCTTGGATGGTCCGGGTGGAAACACTGAAGCTTTCTTT	CASSLDGPGGNTEAFF
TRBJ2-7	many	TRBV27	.	TGTGCCAGCAGCAAGACTTCCGGCGCGACCGAGCAGTACTTC	CASSKTSGATEQYF
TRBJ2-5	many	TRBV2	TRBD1	TGTGCCAGCAGAGGGACAGGGTGGGAGACCCAGTACTTC	CASRGTGWETQYF
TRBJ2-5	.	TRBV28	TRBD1	TGTGCCAGCAGACAGACAGGGGCAGGGGAGACCCAGTACTTC	CASRQTGAGETQYF
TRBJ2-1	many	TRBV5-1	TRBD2	TGCGCCAGCAGTAAGACTAGCGGAGACTACAATGAGCAGTTCTTC	CASSKTSGDYNEQFF
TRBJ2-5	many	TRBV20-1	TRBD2	TGCAGTGGAGTTGTAGCTAGCGGGAGCGAGACCCAGTACTTC	CSGVVASGSETQYF
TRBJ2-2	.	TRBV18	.	TGTGCCAGCTCACCACCCCAGGCAACCACCGGGGAGCTGTTTTTT	CASSPPQATTGELFF
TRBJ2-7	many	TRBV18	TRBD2	TGTGCCAGCTCACGAAGGACTAGCGACTCCTACGAGCAGTACTTC	CASSRRTSDSYEQYF
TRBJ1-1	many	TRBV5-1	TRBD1	TGCGCCAGCAGCGTGTCTACAGGGGACACTGAAGCTTTCTTT	CASSVSTGDTEAFF
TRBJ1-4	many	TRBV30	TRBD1	TGTGCCTGGGAACAGGGGGCTAATGAAAAACTGTTTTTT	CAWEQGANEKLFF
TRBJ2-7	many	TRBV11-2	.	TGTGCCAGCAGCCTTAGCGGCGAGCAGTACTTC	CASSLSGEQYF
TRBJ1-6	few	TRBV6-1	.	TGTGCCAGCAGCCGGGCTGCGGACCGGGACTCACCCCTCCACTTT	CASSRAADRDSPLHF
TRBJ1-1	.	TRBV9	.	TGTGCCAGCAGCGACCGGGGCACGAACACTGAAGCTTTCTTT	CASSDRGTNTEAFF
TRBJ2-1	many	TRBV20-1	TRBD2	TGCAGTGCTAGAGAATCGGGACTATCCTACAATGAGCAGTTCTTC	CSARESGLSYNEQFF
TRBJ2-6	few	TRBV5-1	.	TGCGCCAGCAGCTGGTCCGGGAGTGGGGCCAACGTCCTGACTTTC	CASSWSGSGANVLTF
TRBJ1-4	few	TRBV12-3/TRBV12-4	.	TGTGCCAGCTACCGGGACGGGGGTAATGAAAAACTGTTTTTT	CASYRDGGNEKLFF
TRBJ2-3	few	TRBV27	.	TGTGCCAGCAGTTTATCGGGCGGGGACCAGCAGTATTTT	CASSLSGGDQQYF
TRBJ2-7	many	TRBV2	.	TGTGCCAGCGGTCTGGGCGAGCAGTACTTC	CASGLGEQYF
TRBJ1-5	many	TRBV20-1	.	TGCAGTGCCGCAAGGGGAGGTTGGCGCAATCAGCCCCAGCATTTT	CSAARGGWRNQPQHF
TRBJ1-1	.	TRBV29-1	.	TGCAGCGGTCGCCGACAGGTCACTGAAGCTTTCTTT	CSGRRQVTEAFF
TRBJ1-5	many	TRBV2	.	TGTGCCAGCAGTGGAGAAGGTAGAGGGCAGCCCCAGCATTTT	CASSGEGRGQPQHF
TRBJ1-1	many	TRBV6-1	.	TGTGCCAGCAGTGAAGCGCGAAGGGCAATCACTGAAGCTTTCTTT	CASSEARRAITEAFF
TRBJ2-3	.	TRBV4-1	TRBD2	TGCGCCAGCAGCCAAGATCGTCTAGCGGGCAGCACAGATACGCAGTATTTT	CASSQDRLAGSTDTQYF
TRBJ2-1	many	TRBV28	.	TGTGCCAGCAGTCCCCCGACAGGACGGAAGAATGAGCAGTTCTTC	CASSPPTGRKNEQFF
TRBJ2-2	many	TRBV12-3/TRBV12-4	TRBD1	TGTGCCAGTACGGGACAGATATTCACCGGGGAGCTGTTTTTT	CASTGQIFTGELFF
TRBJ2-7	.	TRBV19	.	TGTGCCAGTAGTGCCTCCGCGGCTTACGAGCAGTACTTC	CASSASAAYEQYF
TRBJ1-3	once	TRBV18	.	TGTGCCAGCTCAGGGCAGAGCTCTGGAAACACCATATATTTT	CASSGQSSGNTIYF
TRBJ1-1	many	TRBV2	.	TGTGCCAGCAGTTACCCCGGGACGAAGAACACTGAAGCTTTCTTT	CASSYPGTKNTEAFF
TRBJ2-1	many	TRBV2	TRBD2	TGTGCCAGCAGGGGCGGTTCTAGCGGCCAGCAGTTCTTC	CASRGGSSGQQFF
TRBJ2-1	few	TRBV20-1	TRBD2	TGCAGTGCTGCGGGACTAGCGGGGTTCAGCTCCTACAATGAGCAGTTCTTC	CSAAGLAGFSSYNEQFF
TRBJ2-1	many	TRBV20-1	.	TGCAGTGCTACCGGGACACAGAACAATGAGCAGTTCTTC	CSATGTQNNEQFF
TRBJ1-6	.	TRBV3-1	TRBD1	TGTGCCAGCAGCCAAGTGGCCAGGGGGCTTTTACCCCTCCACTTT	CASSQVARGLLPLHF
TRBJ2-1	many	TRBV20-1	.	TGCAGTGCCAGGGGGGGGAGCGATTCCGAGCAGTTCTTC	CSARGGSDSEQFF
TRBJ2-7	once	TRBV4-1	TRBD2	TGCGCCAGCAGCCAAGATCGGCTAGCGGGAGGCATCTCCCACGAGCAGTACTTC	CASSQDRLAGGISHEQYF
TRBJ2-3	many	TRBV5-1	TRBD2	TGCGCCAGCAGCTTGTCGGGCCCAACTAGCGGAAGAAGCACAGATACGCAGTATTTT	CASSLSGPTSGRSTDTQYF
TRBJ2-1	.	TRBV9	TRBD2	TGTGCCAGCAGCGTTGGGCTAGCGGGAGCTGGGGAGCAGTTCTTC	CASSVGLAGAGEQFF
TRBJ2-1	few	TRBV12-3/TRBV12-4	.	TGTGCCAGCAAAGAGAGCTCCTACAATGAGCAGTTCTTC	CASKESSYNEQFF
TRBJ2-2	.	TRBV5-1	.	TGCGCCAGCAGCTTATCACAGTCCGGGGAGCTGTTTTTT	CASSLSQSGELFF